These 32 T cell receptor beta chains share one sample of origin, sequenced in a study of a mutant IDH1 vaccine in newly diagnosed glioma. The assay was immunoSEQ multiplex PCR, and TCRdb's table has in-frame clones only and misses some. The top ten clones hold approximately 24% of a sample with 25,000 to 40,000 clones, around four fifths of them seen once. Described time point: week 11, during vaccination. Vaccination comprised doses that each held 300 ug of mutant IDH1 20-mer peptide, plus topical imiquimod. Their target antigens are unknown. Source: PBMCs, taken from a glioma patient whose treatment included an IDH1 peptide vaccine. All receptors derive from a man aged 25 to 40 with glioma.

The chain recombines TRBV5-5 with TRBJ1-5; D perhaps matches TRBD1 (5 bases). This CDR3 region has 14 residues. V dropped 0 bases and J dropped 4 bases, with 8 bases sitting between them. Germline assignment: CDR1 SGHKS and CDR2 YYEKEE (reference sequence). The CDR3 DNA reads TGTGCCAGCAGCTTGGCCGGGGGAAATCAGCCCCAGCATTTT. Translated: CASSLAGGNQPQHF.

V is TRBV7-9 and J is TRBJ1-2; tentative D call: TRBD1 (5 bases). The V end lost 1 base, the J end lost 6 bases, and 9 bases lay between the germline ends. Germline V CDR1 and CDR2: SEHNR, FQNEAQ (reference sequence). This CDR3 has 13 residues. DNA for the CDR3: TGTGCCAGCAGCTTAGGAGGGGAGGATGGCTACACCTTC. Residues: CASSLGGEDGYTF. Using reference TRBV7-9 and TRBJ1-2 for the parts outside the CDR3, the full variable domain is DTGVSQNPRHKITKRGQNVTFRCDPISEHNRLYWYRQTLGQGPEFLTYFQNEAQLEKSRLLSDRFSAERPKGSFSTLEIQRTEQGDSAMYLCASSLGGEDGYTFGSGTRLTVV.

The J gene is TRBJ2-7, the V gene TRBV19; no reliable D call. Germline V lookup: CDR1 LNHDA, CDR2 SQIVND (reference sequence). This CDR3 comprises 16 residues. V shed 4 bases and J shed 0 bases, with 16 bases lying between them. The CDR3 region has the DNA TGTGCCAGTAGTACCCAATGGTCCTATAGCTCCTACGAGCAGTACTTC. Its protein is CASSTQWSYSSYEQYF.

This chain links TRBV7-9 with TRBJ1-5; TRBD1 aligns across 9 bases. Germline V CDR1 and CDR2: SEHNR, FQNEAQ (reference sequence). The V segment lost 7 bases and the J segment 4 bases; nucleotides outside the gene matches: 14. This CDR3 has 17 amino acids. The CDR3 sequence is CASTSWTGEVRNQPQHF. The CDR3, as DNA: TGTGCCAGCACCTCTTGGACAGGGGAAGTTCGGAATCAGCCCCAGCATTTT.

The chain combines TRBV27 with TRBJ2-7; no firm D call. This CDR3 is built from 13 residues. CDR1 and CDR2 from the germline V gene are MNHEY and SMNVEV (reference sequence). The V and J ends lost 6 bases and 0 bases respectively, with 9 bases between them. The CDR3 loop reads CASSNPSSYEQYF. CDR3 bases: TGTGCCAGCAGCAACCCGAGCTCCTACGAGCAGTACTTC.

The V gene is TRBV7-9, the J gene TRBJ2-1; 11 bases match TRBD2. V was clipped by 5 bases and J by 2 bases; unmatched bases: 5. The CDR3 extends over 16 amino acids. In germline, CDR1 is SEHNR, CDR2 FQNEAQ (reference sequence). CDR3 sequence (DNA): TGTGCCAGCAGCCCCGGGACTAGCGGACCCTACAATGAGCAGTTCTTC. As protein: CASSPGTSGPYNEQFF.

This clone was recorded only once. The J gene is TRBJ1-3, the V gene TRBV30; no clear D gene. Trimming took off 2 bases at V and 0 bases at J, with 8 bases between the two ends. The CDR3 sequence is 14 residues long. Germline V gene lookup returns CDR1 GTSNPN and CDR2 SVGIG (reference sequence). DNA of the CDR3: TGTGCCTGGAGTATTCGGGTCTCTGGAAACACCATATATTTT. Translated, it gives CAWSIRVSGNTIYF.

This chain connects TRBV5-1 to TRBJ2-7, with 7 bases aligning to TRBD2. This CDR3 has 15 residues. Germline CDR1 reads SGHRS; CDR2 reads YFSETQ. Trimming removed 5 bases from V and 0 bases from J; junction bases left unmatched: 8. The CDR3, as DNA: TGCGCCAGCAGGTTTGGGGGGGGGAGCTCCTACGAGCAGTACTTC. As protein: CASRFGGGSSYEQYF.

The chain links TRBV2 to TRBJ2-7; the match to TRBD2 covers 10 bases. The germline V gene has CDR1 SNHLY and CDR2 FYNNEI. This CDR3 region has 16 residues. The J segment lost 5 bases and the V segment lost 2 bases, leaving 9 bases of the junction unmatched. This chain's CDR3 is CASSEPGTSVEDEQYF. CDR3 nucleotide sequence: TGTGCCAGCAGTGAACCCGGGACTAGCGTCGAGGACGAGCAGTACTTC.

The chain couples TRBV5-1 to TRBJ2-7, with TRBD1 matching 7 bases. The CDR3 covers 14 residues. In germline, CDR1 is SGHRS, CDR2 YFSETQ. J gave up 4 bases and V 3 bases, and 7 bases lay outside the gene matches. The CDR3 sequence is CASSSQGPSYEQYF. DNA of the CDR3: TGCGCCAGCAGCTCACAGGGGCCCTCTTACGAGCAGTACTTC.

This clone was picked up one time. This CDR3 reads CASSLLSGHTQYF. The CDR3 DNA is TGTGCCAGCAGCTTACTCTCCGGCCATACGCAGTATTTT. The chain has TRBV7-3 and TRBJ2-3; D unclear. The germline V and J ends were trimmed by 2 bases and 7 bases, with 10 bases remaining between them. The germline V gene has CDR1 SGHTA and CDR2 FQGTGA. CDR3 length equals 13 residues.

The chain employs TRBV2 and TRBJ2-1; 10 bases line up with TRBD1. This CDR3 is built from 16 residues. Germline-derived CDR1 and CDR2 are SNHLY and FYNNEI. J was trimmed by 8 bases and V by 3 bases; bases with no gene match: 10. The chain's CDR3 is CASSDTKGQGSHEQFF. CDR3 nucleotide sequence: TGTGCCAGCAGTGATACGAAGGGACAGGGGTCCCATGAGCAGTTCTTC. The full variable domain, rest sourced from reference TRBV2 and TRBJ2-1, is EPEVTQTPSHQVTQMGQEVILRCVPISNHLYFYWYRQILGQKVEFLVSFYNNEISEKSEIFDDQFSVERPDGSNFTLKIRSTKLEDSAMYFCASSDTKGQGSHEQFFGPGTRLTVL.

The CDR3 region is CATSRDIETTTGELFF. The CDR3 DNA reads as TGTGCCACCAGCAGAGATATCGAGACTACAACCGGGGAGCTGTTTTTT. This chain connects TRBV15 to TRBJ2-2; maybe TRBD2 (5 bases). Looked up from germline, CDR1 is LNHNV and CDR2 is YYDKDF (reference sequence). The CDR3 is 16 amino acids. V was clipped by 0 bases and J by 5 bases, with 13 bases between them.

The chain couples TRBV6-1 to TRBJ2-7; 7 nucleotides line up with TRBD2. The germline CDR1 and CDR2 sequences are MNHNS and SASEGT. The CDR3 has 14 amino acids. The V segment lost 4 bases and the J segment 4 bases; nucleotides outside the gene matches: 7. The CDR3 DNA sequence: TGTGCCAGCAGTGTATGGGCGGGAGTGTACGAGCAGTACTTC. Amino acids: CASSVWAGVYEQYF.

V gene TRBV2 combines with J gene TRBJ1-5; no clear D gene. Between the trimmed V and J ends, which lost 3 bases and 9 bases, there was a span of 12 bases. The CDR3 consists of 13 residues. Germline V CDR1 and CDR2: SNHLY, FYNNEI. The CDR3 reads CASSEGQRVPQHF. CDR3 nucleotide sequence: TGTGCCAGCAGTGAGGGCCAGAGGGTGCCCCAGCATTTT.

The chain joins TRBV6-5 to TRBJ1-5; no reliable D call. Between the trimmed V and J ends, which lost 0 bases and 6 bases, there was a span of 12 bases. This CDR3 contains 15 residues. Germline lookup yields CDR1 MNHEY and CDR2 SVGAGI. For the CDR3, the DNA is TGTGCCAGCAGTTACTCGAATTCTGGTAGTCAGCCCCAGCATTTT. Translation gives CASSYSNSGSQPQHF.

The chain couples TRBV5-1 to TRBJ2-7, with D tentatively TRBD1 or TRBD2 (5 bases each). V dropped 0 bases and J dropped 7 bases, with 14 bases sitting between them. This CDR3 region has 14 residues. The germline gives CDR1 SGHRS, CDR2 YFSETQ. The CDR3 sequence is CASSLVRGEGEQYF. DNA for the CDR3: TGCGCCAGCAGCTTGGTACGGGGTGAGGGGGAGCAGTACTTC.

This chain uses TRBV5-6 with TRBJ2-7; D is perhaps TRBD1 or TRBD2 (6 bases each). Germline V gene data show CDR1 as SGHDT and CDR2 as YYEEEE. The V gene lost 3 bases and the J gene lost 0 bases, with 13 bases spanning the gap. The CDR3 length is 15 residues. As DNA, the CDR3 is TGTGCCAGCAGCTCTAGGGGGGCAGACTCCTACGAGCAGTACTTC. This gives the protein CASSSRGADSYEQYF.

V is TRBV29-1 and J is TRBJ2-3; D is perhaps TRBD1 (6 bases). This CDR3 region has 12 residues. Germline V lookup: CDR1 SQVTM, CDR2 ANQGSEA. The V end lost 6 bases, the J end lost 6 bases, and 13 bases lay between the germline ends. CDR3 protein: CSVPQGKDTQYF. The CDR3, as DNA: TGCAGCGTGCCACAGGGAAAGGATACGCAGTATTTT.

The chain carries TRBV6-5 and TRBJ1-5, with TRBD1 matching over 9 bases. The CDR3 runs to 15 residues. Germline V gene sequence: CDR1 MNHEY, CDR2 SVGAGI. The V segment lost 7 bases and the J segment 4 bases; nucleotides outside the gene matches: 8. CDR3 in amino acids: CASKLGQGLNQPQHF. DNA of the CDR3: TGTGCCAGCAAGCTGGGACAGGGCTTAAATCAGCCCCAGCATTTT.

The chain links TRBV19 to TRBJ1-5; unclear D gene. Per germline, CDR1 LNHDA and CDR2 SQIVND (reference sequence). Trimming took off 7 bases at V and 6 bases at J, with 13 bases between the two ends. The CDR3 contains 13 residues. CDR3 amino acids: CASTRSGIQPQHF. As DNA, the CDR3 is TGTGCCAGTACTCGCTCGGGGATTCAGCCCCAGCATTTT.

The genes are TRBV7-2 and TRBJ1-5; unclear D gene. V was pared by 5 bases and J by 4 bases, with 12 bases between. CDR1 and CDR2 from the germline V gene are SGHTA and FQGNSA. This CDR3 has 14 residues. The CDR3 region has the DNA TGTGCCAGCAGCCTCGGGCCGGGGAATCAGCCCCAGCATTTT. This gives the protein CASSLGPGNQPQHF.

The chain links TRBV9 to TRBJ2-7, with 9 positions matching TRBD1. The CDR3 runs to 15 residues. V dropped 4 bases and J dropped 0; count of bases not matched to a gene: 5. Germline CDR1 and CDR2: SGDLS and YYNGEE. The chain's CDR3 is CASSPRDRVSYEQYF. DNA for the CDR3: TGTGCCAGCAGCCCCCGGGACAGGGTCTCCTACGAGCAGTACTTC.

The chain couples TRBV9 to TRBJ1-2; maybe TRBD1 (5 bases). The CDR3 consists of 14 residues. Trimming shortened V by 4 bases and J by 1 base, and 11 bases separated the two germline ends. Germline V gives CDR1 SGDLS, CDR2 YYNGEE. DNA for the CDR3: TGTGCCAGCAGCTCCGGGACGTTTAACTATGGCTACACCTTC. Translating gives CASSSGTFNYGYTF.

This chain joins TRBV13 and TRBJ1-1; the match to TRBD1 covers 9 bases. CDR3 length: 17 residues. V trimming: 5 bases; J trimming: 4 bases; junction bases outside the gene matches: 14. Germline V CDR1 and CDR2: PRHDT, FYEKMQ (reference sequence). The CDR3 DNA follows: TGTGCCAGCAGCCTACAGGGGGCGGTCAGTGTCCTCACTGAAGCTTTCTTT. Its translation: CASSLQGAVSVLTEAFF.

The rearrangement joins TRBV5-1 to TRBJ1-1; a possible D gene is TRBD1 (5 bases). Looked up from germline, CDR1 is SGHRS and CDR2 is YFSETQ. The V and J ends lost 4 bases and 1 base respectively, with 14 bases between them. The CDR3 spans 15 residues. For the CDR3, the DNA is TGCGCCAGCAGCCATGACCGGGGGTCGAACACTGAAGCTTTCTTT. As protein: CASSHDRGSNTEAFF.

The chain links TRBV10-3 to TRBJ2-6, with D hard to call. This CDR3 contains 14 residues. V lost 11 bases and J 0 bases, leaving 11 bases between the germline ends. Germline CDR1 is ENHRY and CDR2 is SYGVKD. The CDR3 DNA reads TGTGCCTCCCGCACGGCCTCTGGGGCCAACGTCCTGACTTTC. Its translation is CASRTASGANVLTF.

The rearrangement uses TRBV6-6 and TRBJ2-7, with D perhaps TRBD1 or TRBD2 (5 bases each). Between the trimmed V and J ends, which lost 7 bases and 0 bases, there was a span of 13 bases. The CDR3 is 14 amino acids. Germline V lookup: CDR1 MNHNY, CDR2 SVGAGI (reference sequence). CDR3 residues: CASTEGRNSYEQYF. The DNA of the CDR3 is TGTGCCAGCACCGAGGGACGTAACTCCTACGAGCAGTACTTC.

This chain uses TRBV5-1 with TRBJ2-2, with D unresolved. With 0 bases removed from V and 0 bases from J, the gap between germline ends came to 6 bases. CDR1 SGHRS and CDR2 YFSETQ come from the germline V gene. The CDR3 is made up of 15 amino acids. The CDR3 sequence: CASSLVDANTGELFF. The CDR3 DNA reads TGCGCCAGCAGCTTGGTGGACGCGAACACCGGGGAGCTGTTTTTT.

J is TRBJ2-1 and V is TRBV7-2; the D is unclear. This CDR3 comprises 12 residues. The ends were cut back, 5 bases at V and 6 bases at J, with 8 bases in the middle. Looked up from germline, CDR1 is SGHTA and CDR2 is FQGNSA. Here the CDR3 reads CASSRDGNEQFF. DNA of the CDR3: TGTGCCAGCAGCAGAGACGGCAATGAGCAGTTCTTC. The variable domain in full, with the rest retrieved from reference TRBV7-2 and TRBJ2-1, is GAGVSQSPSNKVTEKGKDVELRCDPISGHTALYWYRQSLGQGLEFLIYFQGNSAPDKSGLPSDRFSAERTGGSVSTLTIQRTQQEDSAVYLCASSRDGNEQFFGPGTRLTVL.

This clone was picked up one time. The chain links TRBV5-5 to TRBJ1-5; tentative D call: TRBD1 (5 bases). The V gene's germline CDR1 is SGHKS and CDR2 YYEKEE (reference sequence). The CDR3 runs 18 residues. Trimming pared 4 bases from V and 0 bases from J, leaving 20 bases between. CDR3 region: CASSASWGDLYSNQPQHF. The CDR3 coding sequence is TGTGCCAGCAGCGCGTCGTGGGGGGATCTATATAGCAATCAGCCCCAGCATTTT.

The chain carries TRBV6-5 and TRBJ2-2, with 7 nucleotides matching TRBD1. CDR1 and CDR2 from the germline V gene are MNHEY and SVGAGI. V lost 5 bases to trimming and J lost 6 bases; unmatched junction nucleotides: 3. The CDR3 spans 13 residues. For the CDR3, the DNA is TGTGCCAGCAGTACGCAGGGGGCCGGGGAGCTGTTTTTT. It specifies CASSTQGAGELFF.